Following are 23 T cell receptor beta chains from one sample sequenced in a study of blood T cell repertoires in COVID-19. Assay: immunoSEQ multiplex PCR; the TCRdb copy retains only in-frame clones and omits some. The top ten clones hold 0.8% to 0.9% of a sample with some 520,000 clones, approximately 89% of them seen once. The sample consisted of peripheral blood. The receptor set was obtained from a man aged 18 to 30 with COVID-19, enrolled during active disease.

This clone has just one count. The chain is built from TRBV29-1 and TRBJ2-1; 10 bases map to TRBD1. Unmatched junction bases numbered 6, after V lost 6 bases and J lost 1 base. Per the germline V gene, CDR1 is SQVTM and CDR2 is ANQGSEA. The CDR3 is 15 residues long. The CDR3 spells CSVLPDRGSYNEQFF. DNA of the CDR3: TGCAGCGTGTTACCGGACAGGGGGTCCTACAATGAGCAGTTCTTC.

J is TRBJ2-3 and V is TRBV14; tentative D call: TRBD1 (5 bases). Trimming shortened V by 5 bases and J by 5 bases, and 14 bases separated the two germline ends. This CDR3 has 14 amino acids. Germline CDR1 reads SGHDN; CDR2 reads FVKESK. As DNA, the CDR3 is TGTGCCAGCAGCTACGACAGTCCCAGAGATACGCAGTATTTT. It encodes CASSYDSPRDTQYF.

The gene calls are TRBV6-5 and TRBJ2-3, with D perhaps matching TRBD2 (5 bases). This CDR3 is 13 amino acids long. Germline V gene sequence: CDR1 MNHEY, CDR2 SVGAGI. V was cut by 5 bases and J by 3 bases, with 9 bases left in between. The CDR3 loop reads CASSTPGTDTQYF. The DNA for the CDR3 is TGTGCCAGCAGTACCCCGGGGACAGATACGCAGTATTTT.

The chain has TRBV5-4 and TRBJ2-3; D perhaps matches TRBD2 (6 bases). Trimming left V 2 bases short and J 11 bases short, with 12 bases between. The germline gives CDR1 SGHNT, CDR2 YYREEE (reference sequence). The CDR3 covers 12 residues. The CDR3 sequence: CASSFGLRGQYF. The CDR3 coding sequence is TGTGCCAGCAGCTTCGGACTACGCGGGCAGTATTTT. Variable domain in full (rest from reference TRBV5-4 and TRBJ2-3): ETGVTQSPTHLIKTRGQQVTLRCSSQSGHNTVSWYQQALGQGPQFIFQYYREEENGRGNFPPRFSGLQFPNYSSELNVNALELDDSALYLCASSFGLRGQYFGPGTRLTVL.

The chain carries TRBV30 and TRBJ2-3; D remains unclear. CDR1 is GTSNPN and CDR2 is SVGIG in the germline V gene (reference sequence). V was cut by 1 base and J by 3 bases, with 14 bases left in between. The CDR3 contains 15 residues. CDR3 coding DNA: TGTGCCTGGAGTGCCGGTAGAATTGGTACAGATACGCAGTATTTT. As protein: CAWSAGRIGTDTQYF.

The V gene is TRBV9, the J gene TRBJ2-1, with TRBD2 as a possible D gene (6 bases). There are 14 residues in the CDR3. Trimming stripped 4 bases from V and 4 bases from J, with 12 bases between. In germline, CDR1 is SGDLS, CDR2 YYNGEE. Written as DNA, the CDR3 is TGTGCCAGCAGCCGGGAGTCCTCATACAATGAGCAGTTCTTC. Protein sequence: CASSRESSYNEQFF.

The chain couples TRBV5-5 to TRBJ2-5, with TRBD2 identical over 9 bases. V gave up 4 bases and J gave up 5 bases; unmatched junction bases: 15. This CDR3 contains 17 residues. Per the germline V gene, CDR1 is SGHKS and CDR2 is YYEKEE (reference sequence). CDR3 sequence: CASSQRKTSGDKETQYF. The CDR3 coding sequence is TGTGCCAGCAGCCAGAGAAAGACTAGCGGAGATAAGGAGACCCAGTACTTC.

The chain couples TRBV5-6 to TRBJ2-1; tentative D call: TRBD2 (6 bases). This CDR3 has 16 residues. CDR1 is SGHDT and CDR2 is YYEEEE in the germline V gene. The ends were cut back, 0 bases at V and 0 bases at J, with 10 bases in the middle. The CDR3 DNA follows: TGTGCCAGCAGCTTGGTTGGCGGGGCCTCCTACAATGAGCAGTTCTTC. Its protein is CASSLVGGASYNEQFF.

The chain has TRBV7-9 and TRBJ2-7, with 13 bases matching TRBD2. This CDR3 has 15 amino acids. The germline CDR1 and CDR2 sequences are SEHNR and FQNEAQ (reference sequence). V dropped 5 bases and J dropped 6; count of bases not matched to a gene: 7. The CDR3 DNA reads TGTGCCAGCAGCCCGCAGACTAGCGGGAGGACCGAGCAGTACTTC. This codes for CASSPQTSGRTEQYF.

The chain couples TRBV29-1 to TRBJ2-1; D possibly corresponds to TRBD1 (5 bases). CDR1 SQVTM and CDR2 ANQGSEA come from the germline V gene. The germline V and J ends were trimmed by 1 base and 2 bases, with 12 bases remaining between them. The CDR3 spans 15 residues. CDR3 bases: TGCAGCGTTGAAGCGGACATTCCTACCTACAATGAGCAGTTCTTC. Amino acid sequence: CSVEADIPTYNEQFF.

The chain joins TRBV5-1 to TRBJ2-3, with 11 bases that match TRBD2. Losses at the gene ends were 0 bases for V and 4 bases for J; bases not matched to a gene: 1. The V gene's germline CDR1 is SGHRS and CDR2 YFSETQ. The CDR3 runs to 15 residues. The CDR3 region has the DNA TGCGCCAGCAGCTTGGAACTAGCGGGAGCAGATACGCAGTATTTT. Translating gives CASSLELAGADTQYF.

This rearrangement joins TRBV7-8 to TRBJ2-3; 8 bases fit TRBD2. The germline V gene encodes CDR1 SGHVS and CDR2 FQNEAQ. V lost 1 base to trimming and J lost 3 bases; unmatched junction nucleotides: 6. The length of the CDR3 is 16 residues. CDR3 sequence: CASSLDQRERTDTQYF. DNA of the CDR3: TGTGCCAGCAGCTTAGACCAGCGGGAGAGGACAGATACGCAGTATTTT. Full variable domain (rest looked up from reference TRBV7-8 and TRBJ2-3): GAGVSQSPRYKVAKRGQDVALRCDPISGHVSLFWYQQALGQGPEFLTYFQNEAQLDKSGLPSDRFFAERPEGSVSTLKIQRTQQEDSAVYLCASSLDQRERTDTQYFGPGTRLTVL.

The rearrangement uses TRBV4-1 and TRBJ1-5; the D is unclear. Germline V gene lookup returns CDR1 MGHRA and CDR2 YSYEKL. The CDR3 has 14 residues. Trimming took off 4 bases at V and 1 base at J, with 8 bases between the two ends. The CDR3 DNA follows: TGCGCCAGCAGCCGTCTTACAAGCAATCAGCCCCAGCATTTT. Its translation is CASSRLTSNQPQHF.

CDR3 nucleotide sequence: TGTGCCAGCAGTTTAAATACAGGGTCCGCCAACGTCCTGACTTTC. Translation gives CASSLNTGSANVLTF. The chain links TRBV28 to TRBJ2-6; a weak D match, TRBD1 (6 bases). Looked up from germline, CDR1 is MDHEN and CDR2 is SYDVKM. The CDR3 covers 15 residues. V shed 2 bases and J shed 7 bases, with 12 bases lying between them.

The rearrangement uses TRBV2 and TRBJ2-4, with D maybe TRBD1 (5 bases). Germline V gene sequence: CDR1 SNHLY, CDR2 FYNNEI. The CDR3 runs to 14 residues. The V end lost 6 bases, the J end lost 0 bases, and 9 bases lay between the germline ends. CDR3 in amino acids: CASSWTRAKNIQYF. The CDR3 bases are TGTGCCAGCAGCTGGACACGAGCCAAAAACATTCAGTACTTC.

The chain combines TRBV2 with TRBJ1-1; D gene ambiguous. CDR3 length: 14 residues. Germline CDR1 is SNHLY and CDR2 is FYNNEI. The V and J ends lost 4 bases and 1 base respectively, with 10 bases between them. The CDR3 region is CASSVRLENTEAFF. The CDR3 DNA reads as TGTGCCAGCAGTGTCAGACTTGAGAACACTGAAGCTTTCTTT. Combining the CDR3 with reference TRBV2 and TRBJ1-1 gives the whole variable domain EPEVTQTPSHQVTQMGQEVILRCVPISNHLYFYWYRQILGQKVEFLVSFYNNEISEKSEIFDDQFSVERPDGSNFTLKIRSTKLEDSAMYFCASSVRLENTEAFFGQGTRLTVV.

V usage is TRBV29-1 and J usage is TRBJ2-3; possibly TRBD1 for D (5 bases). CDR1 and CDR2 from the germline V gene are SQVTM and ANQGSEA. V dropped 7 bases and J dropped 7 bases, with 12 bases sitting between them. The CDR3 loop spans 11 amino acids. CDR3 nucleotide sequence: TGCAGCGCGTACCCAGGGAATACGCAGTATTTT. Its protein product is CSAYPGNTQYF.

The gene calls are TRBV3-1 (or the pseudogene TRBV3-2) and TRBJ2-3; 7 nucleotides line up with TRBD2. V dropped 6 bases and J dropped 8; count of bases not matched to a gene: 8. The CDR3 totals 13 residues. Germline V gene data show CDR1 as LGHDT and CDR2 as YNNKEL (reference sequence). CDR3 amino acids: CASSGREFRTQYF. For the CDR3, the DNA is TGTGCCAGCAGTGGGCGGGAGTTTCGTACGCAGTATTTT.

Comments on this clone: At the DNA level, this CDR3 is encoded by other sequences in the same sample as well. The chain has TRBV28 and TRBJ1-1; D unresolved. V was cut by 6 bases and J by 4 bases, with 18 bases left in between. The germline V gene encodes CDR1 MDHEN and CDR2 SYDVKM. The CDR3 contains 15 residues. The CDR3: CASSPHRGLGTEAFF. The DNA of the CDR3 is TGTGCCAGCAGCCCGCACAGAGGGTTGGGCACTGAAGCTTTCTTT.

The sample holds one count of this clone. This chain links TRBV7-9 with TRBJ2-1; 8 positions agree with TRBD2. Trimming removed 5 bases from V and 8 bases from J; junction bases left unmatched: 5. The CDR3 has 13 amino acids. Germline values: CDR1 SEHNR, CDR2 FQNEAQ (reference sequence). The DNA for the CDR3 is TGTGCCAGCAGCGCCCCACTAGCGGATGAGCAGTTCTTC. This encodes CASSAPLADEQFF. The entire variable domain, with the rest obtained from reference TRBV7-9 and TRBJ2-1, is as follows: DTGVSQNPRHKITKRGQNVTFRCDPISEHNRLYWYRQTLGQGPEFLTYFQNEAQLEKSRLLSDRFSAERPKGSFSTLEIQRTEQGDSAMYLCASSAPLADEQFFGPGTRLTVL.

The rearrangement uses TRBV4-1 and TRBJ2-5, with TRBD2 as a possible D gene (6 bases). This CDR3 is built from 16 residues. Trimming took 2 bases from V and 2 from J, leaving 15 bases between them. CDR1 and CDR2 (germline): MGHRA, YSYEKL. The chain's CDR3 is CASSQTIAEAQETQYF. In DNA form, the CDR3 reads TGCGCCAGCAGCCAAACGATAGCGGAGGCTCAAGAGACCCAGTACTTC.

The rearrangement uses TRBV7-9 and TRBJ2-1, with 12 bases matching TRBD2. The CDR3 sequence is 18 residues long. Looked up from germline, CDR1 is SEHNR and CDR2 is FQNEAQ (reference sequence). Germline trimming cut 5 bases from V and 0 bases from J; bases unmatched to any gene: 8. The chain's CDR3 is CASSHLAGGKSSYNEQFF. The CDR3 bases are TGTGCCAGCAGCCATCTAGCGGGGGGGAAAAGCTCCTACAATGAGCAGTTCTTC.

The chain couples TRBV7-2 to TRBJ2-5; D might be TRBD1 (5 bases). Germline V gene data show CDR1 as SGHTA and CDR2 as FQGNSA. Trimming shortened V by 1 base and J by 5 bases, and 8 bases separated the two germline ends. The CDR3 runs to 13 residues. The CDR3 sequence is CASSLVQGETQYF. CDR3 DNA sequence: TGTGCCAGCAGCTTAGTCCAGGGTGAGACCCAGTACTTC.